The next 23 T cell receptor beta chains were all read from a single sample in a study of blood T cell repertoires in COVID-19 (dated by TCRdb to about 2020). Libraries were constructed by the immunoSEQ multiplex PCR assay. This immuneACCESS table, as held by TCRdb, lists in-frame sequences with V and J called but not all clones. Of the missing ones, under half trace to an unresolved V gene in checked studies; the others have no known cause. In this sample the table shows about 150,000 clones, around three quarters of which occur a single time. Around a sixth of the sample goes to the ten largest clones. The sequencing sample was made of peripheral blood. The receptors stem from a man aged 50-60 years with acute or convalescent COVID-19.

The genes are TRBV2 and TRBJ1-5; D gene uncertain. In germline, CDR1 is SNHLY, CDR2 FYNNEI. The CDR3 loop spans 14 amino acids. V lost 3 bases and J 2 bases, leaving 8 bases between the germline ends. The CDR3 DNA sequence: TGTGCCAGCAGTGATCGGCAGGGCAATCAGCCCCAGCATTTT. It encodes CASSDRQGNQPQHF. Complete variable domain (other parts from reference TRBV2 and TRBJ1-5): EPEVTQTPSHQVTQMGQEVILRCVPISNHLYFYWYRQILGQKVEFLVSFYNNEISEKSEIFDDQFSVERPDGSNFTLKIRSTKLEDSAMYFCASSDRQGNQPQHFGDGTRLSIL.

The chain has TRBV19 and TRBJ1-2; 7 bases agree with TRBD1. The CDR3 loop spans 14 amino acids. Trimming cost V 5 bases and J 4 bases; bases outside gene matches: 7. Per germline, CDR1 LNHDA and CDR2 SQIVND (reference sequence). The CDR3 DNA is TGTGCCAGTAGTCGGACAGGAGTTGTCTATGGCTACACCTTC. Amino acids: CASSRTGVVYGYTF.

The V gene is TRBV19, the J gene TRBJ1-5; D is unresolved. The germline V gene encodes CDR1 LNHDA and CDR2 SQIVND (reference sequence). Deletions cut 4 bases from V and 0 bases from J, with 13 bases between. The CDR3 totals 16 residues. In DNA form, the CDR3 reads TGTGCCAGTAGTAGGGCCAGAACCAATAGCAATCAGCCCCAGCATTTT. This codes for CASSRARTNSNQPQHF.

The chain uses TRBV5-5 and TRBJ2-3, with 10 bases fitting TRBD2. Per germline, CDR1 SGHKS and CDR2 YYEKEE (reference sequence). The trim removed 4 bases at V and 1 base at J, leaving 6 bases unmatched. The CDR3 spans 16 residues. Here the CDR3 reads CASSPVLAGRTDTQYF. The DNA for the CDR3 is TGTGCCAGCAGCCCGGTACTAGCGGGGCGCACAGATACGCAGTATTTT.

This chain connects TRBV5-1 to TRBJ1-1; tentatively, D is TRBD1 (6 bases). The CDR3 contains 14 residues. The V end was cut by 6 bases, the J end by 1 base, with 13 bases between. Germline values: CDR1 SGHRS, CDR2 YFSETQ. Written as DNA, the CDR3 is TGCGCCAGCACAACAGGGAATAGGAACACTGAAGCTTTCTTT. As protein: CASTTGNRNTEAFF.

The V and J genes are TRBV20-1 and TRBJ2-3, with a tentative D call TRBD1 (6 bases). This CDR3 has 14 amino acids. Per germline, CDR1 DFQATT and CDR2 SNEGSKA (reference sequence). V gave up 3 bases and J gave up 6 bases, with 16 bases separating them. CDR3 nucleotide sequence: TGCAGTGCTAGTCTCAGCCAGGGGATGGATACGCAGTATTTT. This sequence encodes CSASLSQGMDTQYF.

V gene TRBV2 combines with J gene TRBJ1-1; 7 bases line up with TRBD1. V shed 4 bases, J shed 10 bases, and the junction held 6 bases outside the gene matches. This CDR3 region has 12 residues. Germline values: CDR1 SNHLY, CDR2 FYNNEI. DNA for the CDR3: TGTGCCAGCAGTGGCGACAGGGTAAGAGCTTTCTTT. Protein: CASSGDRVRAFF.

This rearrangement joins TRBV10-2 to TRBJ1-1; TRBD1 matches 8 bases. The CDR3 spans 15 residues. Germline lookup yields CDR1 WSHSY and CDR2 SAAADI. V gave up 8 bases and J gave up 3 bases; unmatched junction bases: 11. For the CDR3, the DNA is TGCGCCAGCGCAACAGGGGGACTGCGTTACACTGAAGCTTTCTTT. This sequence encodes CASATGGLRYTEAFF.

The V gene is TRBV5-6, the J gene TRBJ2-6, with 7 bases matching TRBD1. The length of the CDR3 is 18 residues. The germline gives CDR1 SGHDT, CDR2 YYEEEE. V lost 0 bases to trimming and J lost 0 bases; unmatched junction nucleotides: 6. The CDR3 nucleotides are TGTGCCAGCAGCTTGGAAAGGGGGCTGAGCTCTGGGGCCAACGTCCTGACTTTC. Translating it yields CASSLERGLSSGANVLTF.

CDR3 region: CASHQYGNYGYTF. The CDR3 DNA reads as TGTGCCAGCCATCAATACGGGAACTATGGCTACACCTTC. The chain uses TRBV19 and TRBJ1-2; no definite D call. The germline CDR1 and CDR2 sequences are LNHDA and SQIVND (reference sequence). V was clipped by 9 bases and J by 2 bases, with 13 bases between them. The CDR3 is made up of 13 amino acids.

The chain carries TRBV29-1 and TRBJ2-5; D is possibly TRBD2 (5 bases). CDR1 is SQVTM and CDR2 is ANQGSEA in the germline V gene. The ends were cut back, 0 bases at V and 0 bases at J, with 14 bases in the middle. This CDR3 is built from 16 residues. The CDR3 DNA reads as TGCAGCGTTGAAGATCGGGGAGCATGGTACCAAGAGACCCAGTACTTC. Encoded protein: CSVEDRGAWYQETQYF.

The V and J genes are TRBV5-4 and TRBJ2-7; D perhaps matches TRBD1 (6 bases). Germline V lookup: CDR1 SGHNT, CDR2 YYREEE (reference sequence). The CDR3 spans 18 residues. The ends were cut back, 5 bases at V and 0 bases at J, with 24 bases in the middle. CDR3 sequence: CASSYEVRTARDSYEQYV. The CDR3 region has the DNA TGTGCCAGCAGTTACGAGGTTAGGACAGCTAGAGACTCCTACGAGCAGTACGTC.

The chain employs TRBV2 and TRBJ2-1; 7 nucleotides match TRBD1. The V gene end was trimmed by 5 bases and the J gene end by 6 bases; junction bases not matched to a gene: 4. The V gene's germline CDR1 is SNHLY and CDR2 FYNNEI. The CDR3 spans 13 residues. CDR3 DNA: TGTGCCAGCAGTAGGGACAGTTTCAATGAGCAGTTCTTC. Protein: CASSRDSFNEQFF.

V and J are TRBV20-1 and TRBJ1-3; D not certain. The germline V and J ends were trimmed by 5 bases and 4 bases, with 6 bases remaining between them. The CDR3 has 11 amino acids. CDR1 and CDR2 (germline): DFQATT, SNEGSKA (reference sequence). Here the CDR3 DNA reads TGCAGTGCTCTCAGGGGAAACACCATATATTTT. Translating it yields CSALRGNTIYF.

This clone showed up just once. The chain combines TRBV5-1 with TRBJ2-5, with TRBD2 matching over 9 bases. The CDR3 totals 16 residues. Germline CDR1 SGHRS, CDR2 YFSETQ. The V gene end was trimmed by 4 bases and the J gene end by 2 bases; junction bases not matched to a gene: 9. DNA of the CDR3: TGCGCCAGCAGCGCATCGGGACTAGCTAGACAAGAGACCCAGTACTTC. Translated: CASSASGLARQETQYF.

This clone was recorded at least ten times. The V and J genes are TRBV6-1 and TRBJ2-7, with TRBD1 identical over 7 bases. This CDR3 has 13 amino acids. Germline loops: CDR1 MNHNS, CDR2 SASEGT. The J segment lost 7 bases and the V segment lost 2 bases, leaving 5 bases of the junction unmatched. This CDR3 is CASSELQGLEQYV. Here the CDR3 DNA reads TGTGCCAGCAGTGAACTACAGGGGTTAGAGCAGTACGTC.

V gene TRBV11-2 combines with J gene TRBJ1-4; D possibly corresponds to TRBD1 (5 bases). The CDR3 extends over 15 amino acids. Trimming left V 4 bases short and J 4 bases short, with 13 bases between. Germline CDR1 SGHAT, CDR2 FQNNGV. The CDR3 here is CASSSIQEYNEKLFF. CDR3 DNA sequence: TGTGCCAGCAGCTCGATACAGGAGTATAATGAAAAACTGTTTTTT.

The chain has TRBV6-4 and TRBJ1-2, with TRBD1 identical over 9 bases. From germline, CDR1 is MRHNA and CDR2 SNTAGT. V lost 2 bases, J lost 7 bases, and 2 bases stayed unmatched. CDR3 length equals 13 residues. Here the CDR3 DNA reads TGTGCCAGCAGTGACCCGGACAGGGGTGGCTACACCTTC. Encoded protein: CASSDPDRGGYTF.

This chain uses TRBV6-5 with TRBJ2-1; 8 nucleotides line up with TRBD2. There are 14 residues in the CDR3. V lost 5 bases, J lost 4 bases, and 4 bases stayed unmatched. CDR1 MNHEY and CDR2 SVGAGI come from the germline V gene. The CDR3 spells CASSRGGFYNEQFF. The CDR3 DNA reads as TGTGCCAGCAGTCGCGGGGGGTTTTACAATGAGCAGTTCTTC.

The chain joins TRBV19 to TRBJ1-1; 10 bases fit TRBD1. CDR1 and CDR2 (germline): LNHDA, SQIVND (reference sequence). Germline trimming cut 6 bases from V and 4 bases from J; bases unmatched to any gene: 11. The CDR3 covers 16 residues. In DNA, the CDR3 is TGTGCCAGTAGGCCACACAGGGACAGGGGCAGCACTGAAGCTTTCTTT. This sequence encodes CASRPHRDRGSTEAFF.

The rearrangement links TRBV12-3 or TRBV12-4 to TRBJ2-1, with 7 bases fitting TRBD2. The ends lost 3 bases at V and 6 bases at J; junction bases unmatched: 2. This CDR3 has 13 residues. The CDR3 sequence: CASSLGGVNEQFF. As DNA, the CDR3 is TGTGCCAGCAGTTTGGGGGGGGTCAATGAGCAGTTCTTC.

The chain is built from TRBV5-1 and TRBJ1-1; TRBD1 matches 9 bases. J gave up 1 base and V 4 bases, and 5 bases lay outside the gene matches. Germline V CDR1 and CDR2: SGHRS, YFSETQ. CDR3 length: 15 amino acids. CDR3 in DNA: TGCGCCAGCAGCGGAGGACAGGGGAGGAACACTGAAGCTTTCTTT. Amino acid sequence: CASSGGQGRNTEAFF. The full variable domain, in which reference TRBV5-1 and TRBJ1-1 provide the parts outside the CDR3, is KAGVTQTPRYLIKTRGQQVTLSCSPISGHRSVSWYQQTPGQGLQFLFEYFSETQRNKGNFPGRFSGRQFSNSRSEMNVSTLELGDSALYLCASSGGQGRNTEAFFGQGTRLTVV.

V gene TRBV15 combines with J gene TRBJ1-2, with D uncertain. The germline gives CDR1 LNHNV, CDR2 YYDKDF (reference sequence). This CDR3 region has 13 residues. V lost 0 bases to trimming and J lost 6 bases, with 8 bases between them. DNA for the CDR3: TGTGCCACCAGCAGAGAAAGAGGAGATGGCTACACCTTC. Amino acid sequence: CATSRERGDGYTF. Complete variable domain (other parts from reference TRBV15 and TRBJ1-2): DAMVIQNPRYQVTQFGKPVTLSCSQTLNHNVMYWYQQKSSQAPKLLFHYYDKDFNNEADTPDNFQSRRPNTSFCFLDIRSPGLGDTAMYLCATSRERGDGYTFGSGTRLTVV.